This T cell receptor beta chain derives from a study of blood T cell repertoires in COVID-19. Study as a whole: Collection of acute and convalescent COVID-19 samples took place in the United States, Italy and Spain. In each case, the material was cDNA or gDNA derived from T cells, B-cell-depleted T cells, or PBMCs.

Authors' analysis steps: Amplification with reference gene primers provided the estimates of nucleated cell counts. Here immunoSEQ multiplex PCR was the method, and the copy in TCRdb shows in-frame clones only, minus some. V, J and clone size are those of that table, while D and trimming were read from the DNA. The data show about 110,000 clones, roughly 69% seen once. Germline assignment: CDR1 SGDLS and CDR2 YYNGEE. The CDR3 contains 16 residues. Unmatched junction bases numbered 7, after V lost 1 base and J lost 10 bases. The chain has TRBV9 and TRBJ2-2; 13 nucleotides align to TRBD2. This clonotype was sampled from a man at least 80 years old with acute or convalescent COVID-19. Input material: peripheral blood. CDR3 in amino acids: CASSVTGLAGEEELFF. The CDR3 DNA reads TGTGCCAGCAGCGTAACTGGACTAGCGGGAGAAGAGGAGCTGTTTTTT.